The 29 T cell receptor beta chains below all came from one sample that was sequenced in a study of shared clonotypes between healthy human individuals. TCRdb keeps only in-frame clones here, not all; method: immunoSEQ multiplex PCR. The data hold 600,000 to 750,000 clones, with more than 70% observed a single time. The sample taken for sequencing was memory CD4+ T cells sorted from blood. Subset defined: CD45RA-negative fraction. These receptors were taken from a woman under 40 in good health.

This clone came up a few times. CDR3 region: CASSLSGAIGNTIYF. The CDR3 coding sequence is TGCGCCAGCAGCTTGTCTGGGGCGATTGGAAACACCATATATTTT. This rearrangement joins TRBV5-1 to TRBJ1-3, with D maybe TRBD1 (5 bases). V lost 1 base and J lost 3, with 11 bases in between. CDR3 length equals 15 residues. Germline V gene data show CDR1 as SGHRS and CDR2 as YFSETQ.

About this clone: This CDR3 is also generated by other DNA sequences in the sample. This chain connects TRBV7-9 to TRBJ2-3; 9 bases fit TRBD2. V gave up 3 bases and J gave up 0 bases; unmatched junction bases: 1. The CDR3 is 15 amino acids. Per germline, CDR1 SEHNR and CDR2 FQNEAQ (reference sequence). Written as DNA, the CDR3 is TGTGCCAGCAGCTTTACTAGCGGGAGCACAGATACGCAGTATTTT. It codes for CASSFTSGSTDTQYF.

This clone was detected a few times. The chain is built from TRBV19 and TRBJ2-7; 10 nucleotides align to TRBD2. Germline V CDR1 and CDR2: LNHDA, SQIVND (reference sequence). The CDR3 length is 16 residues. J gave up 3 bases and V 6 bases, and 11 bases lay outside the gene matches. CDR3 sequence: CASREIAGTSDYEQYF. CDR3 in DNA: TGTGCCAGTAGAGAAATCGCCGGGACTAGCGACTACGAGCAGTACTTC.

This sequence joins TRBV18 and TRBJ2-3; TRBD1 matches at 10 bases. Unmatched junction bases numbered 6, after V lost 6 bases and J lost 3 bases. The CDR3 contains 15 residues. The germline V gene encodes CDR1 KGHSH and CDR2 LQKENI. The CDR3 sequence is CASSRPGQGTDTQYF. The CDR3 DNA sequence: TGTGCCAGCTCCCGACCGGGACAGGGGACAGATACGCAGTATTTT.

The chain has TRBV6-5 and TRBJ1-5; TRBD1 might be the D (5 bases). Trimming left V 4 bases short and J 15 bases short, with 19 bases between. CDR1 and CDR2 from the germline V gene are MNHEY and SVGAGI. This CDR3 has 13 amino acids. The CDR3 nucleotides read TGTGCCAGCAGTTCAAACAACGGCAGGGCACTGCATTTT. Protein product: CASSSNNGRALHF.

The rearrangement links TRBV2 to TRBJ2-7; D call uncertain. CDR1 and CDR2 (germline): SNHLY, FYNNEI. This CDR3 comprises 15 residues. Trimming shortened V by 1 base and J by 9 bases, and 19 bases separated the two germline ends. The chain's CDR3 is CASSEDVARTSTQYF. The CDR3 nucleotides read TGTGCCAGCAGTGAAGACGTGGCACGGACCTCGACGCAGTACTTC.

The rearrangement links TRBV5-1 to TRBJ1-5, with TRBD1 as a possible D gene (5 bases). Trimming left V 0 bases short and J 3 bases short, with 16 bases between. CDR1 SGHRS and CDR2 YFSETQ come from the germline V gene. This CDR3 spans 17 amino acids. CDR3 in amino acids: CASSLGPLGDYNQPQHF. CDR3 in DNA: TGCGCCAGCAGCTTGGGCCCACTAGGGGATTACAATCAGCCCCAGCATTTT.

This chain connects TRBV6-5 to TRBJ2-5; D is unresolved. The V end was cut by 5 bases, the J end by 2 bases, with 12 bases between. Germline V gives CDR1 MNHEY, CDR2 SVGAGI. This CDR3 comprises 14 residues. The CDR3 protein is CASSPLNWQETQYF. DNA of the CDR3: TGTGCCAGCAGTCCCCTGAATTGGCAAGAGACCCAGTACTTC.

There are a few counts of this clone. The V and J genes are TRBV7-9 and TRBJ2-5, with TRBD2 as a possible D gene (5 bases). The length of the CDR3 is 14 residues. Trimming cost V 1 base and J 4 bases, with 10 bases left between them. CDR1 and CDR2 (germline): SEHNR, FQNEAQ (reference sequence). In nucleotides, the CDR3 is TGTGCCAGCAGCTTAGGTGCGGGCCCAGAGACCCAGTACTTC. This sequence encodes CASSLGAGPETQYF.

CDR3 sequence reads: CASRVQQTNTGELFF. In DNA, the CDR3 is TGTGCCAGCAGAGTACAGCAAACGAACACCGGGGAGCTGTTTTTT. The gene calls are TRBV2 and TRBJ2-2, with D unclear. V lost 6 bases and J 0 bases, leaving 11 bases between the germline ends. CDR3 length: 15 amino acids. Germline V CDR1 and CDR2: SNHLY, FYNNEI.

This clone occurred once. J is TRBJ1-5 and V is TRBV28; 9 nucleotides line up with TRBD1. Germline loops: CDR1 MDHEN, CDR2 SYDVKM. The CDR3 is made up of 15 amino acids. With 6 bases clipped from V and 1 base from J, the junction kept 4 bases outside the gene matches. The CDR3 sequence is CASRQQGASNQPQHF. The CDR3 DNA follows: TGTGCCAGCAGGCAACAGGGGGCGAGCAATCAGCCCCAGCATTTT.

The CDR3: CASSVGLAGRNEQFF. The CDR3 bases are TGTGCCAGCAGTGTAGGACTAGCGGGAAGGAATGAGCAGTTCTTC. The chain combines TRBV28 with TRBJ2-1, with TRBD2 matching 12 bases. V shed 5 bases and J 7 bases; nucleotides not matched to a gene: 6. Germline CDR1 MDHEN, CDR2 SYDVKM. This CDR3 comprises 15 residues. The entire variable domain, with the rest obtained from reference TRBV28 and TRBJ2-1, is as follows: DVKVTQSSRYLVKRTGEKVFLECVQDMDHENMFWYRQDPGLGLRLIYFSYDVKMKEKGDIPEGYSVSREKKERFSLILESASTNQTSMYLCASSVGLAGRNEQFFGPGTRLTVL.

The rearrangement joins TRBV10-3 to TRBJ2-1; tentative D call: TRBD1 (5 bases). This CDR3 spans 13 amino acids. V dropped 6 bases and J dropped 4 bases, with 10 bases sitting between them. Looked up from germline, CDR1 is ENHRY and CDR2 is SYGVKD. CDR3 coding DNA: TGTGCCATCAGCTCGACAGAATACAATGAGCAGTTCTTC. Its protein is CAISSTEYNEQFF.

The J gene is TRBJ1-4, the V gene TRBV28; D possibly corresponds to TRBD1 (6 bases). Germline assignment: CDR1 MDHEN and CDR2 SYDVKM. This CDR3 has 15 residues. Deletions cut 4 bases from V and 3 bases from J, with 12 bases between. The CDR3 is CASSSATGPNEKLFF. CDR3 DNA: TGTGCCAGCAGTTCCGCAACAGGGCCTAATGAAAAACTGTTTTTT.

This rearrangement joins TRBV10-1 to TRBJ2-5, with 7 bases lining up with TRBD1. This CDR3 comprises 14 residues. The V segment lost 6 bases and the J segment 0 bases; nucleotides outside the gene matches: 4. Germline V gene data show CDR1 as WNHNN and CDR2 as SYGVQD (reference sequence). CDR3: CASSRDSYQETQYF. CDR3 DNA sequence: TGCGCCAGCAGCCGGGACAGCTACCAAGAGACCCAGTACTTC.

At least ten counts were recorded for this clone. V is TRBV18 and J is TRBJ2-3; 9 bases align to TRBD2. CDR3 length: 15 amino acids. Per germline, CDR1 KGHSH and CDR2 LQKENI. V was clipped by 3 bases and J by 0 bases; unmatched bases: 1. The CDR3 is CASSPGLASTDTQYF. CDR3 DNA: TGTGCCAGCTCACCTGGACTAGCGAGCACAGATACGCAGTATTTT.

The chain recombines TRBV7-2 with TRBJ2-3; the match to TRBD1 covers 7 bases. Germline CDR1 and CDR2: SGHTA and FQGNSA. This CDR3 has 14 amino acids. J lost 2 bases, V lost 5 bases, and 4 bases had no gene match. CDR3 in DNA: TGTGCCAGCAGCCGACAGGGCCTCACAGATACGCAGTATTTT. Amino acids: CASSRQGLTDTQYF.

V and J are TRBV2 and TRBJ1-4, with 9 bases matching TRBD1. Germline CDR1 and CDR2: SNHLY and FYNNEI. The CDR3 sequence is 15 residues long. V gave up 0 bases and J gave up 10 bases; unmatched junction bases: 6. The CDR3 sequence: CASSEAGTGLGKLFF. CDR3 bases: TGTGCCAGCAGTGAAGCCGGGACAGGGCTAGGAAAACTGTTTTTT. Complete variable domain (other parts from reference TRBV2 and TRBJ1-4): EPEVTQTPSHQVTQMGQEVILRCVPISNHLYFYWYRQILGQKVEFLVSFYNNEISEKSEIFDDQFSVERPDGSNFTLKIRSTKLEDSAMYFCASSEAGTGLGKLFFGSGTQLSVL.

This chain joins TRBV4-1 and TRBJ2-1; unclear D gene. From germline, CDR1 is MGHRA and CDR2 YSYEKL. Trimming cost V 1 base and J 7 bases, with 17 bases left between them. This CDR3 is built from 16 residues. CDR3 loop: CASSQAGPLYGNEQFF. The CDR3 DNA sequence: TGCGCCAGCAGCCAAGCCGGGCCTCTATACGGAAATGAGCAGTTCTTC.

The chain carries TRBV25-1 and TRBJ2-7; D call uncertain. The CDR3 sequence is 13 residues long. CDR1 and CDR2 from the germline V gene are MGHDK and SYGVNS. V lost 1 base and J 12 bases, leaving 16 bases between the germline ends. The CDR3 loop is CASSEWKGYSLYF. The CDR3, as DNA: TGTGCCAGCAGTGAATGGAAGGGCTACTCCTTGTACTTC.

A few counts support this clone. The chain employs TRBV6-4 and TRBJ1-5, with D possibly being TRBD1 (5 bases). Germline V gives CDR1 MRHNA, CDR2 SNTAGT. The CDR3 loop spans 13 amino acids. V was pared by 7 bases and J by 3 bases, with 10 bases between. For the CDR3, the DNA is TGTGCCAGCACGGCCAGGGACAATCAGCCCCAGCATTTT. Its protein is CASTARDNQPQHF.

The chain carries TRBV19 and TRBJ1-2; tentatively, D is TRBD1 (5 bases). With 5 bases removed from V and 1 base from J, the gap between germline ends came to 11 bases. CDR1 and CDR2 from the germline V gene are LNHDA and SQIVND (reference sequence). The CDR3 sequence is 14 residues long. CDR3 in DNA: TGTGCCAGTAGTCGGGCGGGGGATAACTATGGCTACACCTTC. Amino acid sequence: CASSRAGDNYGYTF. The full variable domain, in which reference TRBV19 and TRBJ1-2 provide the parts outside the CDR3, is DGGITQSPKYLFRKEGQNVTLSCEQNLNHDAMYWYRQDPGQGLRLIYYSQIVNDFQKGDIAEGYSVSREKKESFPLTVTSAQKNPTAFYLCASSRAGDNYGYTFGSGTRLTVV.

The chain couples TRBV6-1 to TRBJ1-1, with D uncertain. CDR1 is MNHNS and CDR2 is SASEGT in the germline V gene. The germline V and J ends were trimmed by 1 base and 7 bases, with 10 bases remaining between them. The CDR3 runs to 13 residues. The CDR3 reads CASSEVGTDEAFF. CDR3 bases: TGTGCCAGCAGTGAAGTCGGAACAGATGAAGCTTTCTTT.

CDR3 sequence: CASSLPSGSSGGQETQYF. CDR3 DNA: TGCGCCAGCAGCTTGCCTAGCGGGAGTTCGGGGGGGCAAGAGACCCAGTACTTC. The gene calls are TRBV5-1 and TRBJ2-5, with 10 bases matching TRBD2. The CDR3 is 18 amino acids. Trimming removed 1 base from V and 2 bases from J; junction bases left unmatched: 11. The germline CDR1 and CDR2 sequences are SGHRS and YFSETQ.

As regards this clone: Germline is not matched at one junction end, which may reflect a read error. This rearrangement joins TRBV29-1 to TRBJ1-2, with TRBD1 identical over 7 bases. The CDR3 has 15 amino acids. Germline V CDR1 and CDR2: SQVTM, ANQGSEA. CDR3 DNA: TGCAGCGTGGGAGACAGGGCCAGAGCTAACTATGACTACACCTTC. Translating it yields CSVGDRARANYDYTF.

The V gene is TRBV6-5, the J gene TRBJ2-2; weak D call: TRBD1 (5 bases). Trimming cost V 6 bases and J 6 bases, with 11 bases left between them. From germline, CDR1 is MNHEY and CDR2 SVGAGI. CDR3 length equals 13 residues. The CDR3 loop reads CASRYDSAGELFF. The DNA for the CDR3 is TGTGCCAGCAGATATGACAGTGCCGGGGAGCTGTTTTTT.

This chain uses TRBV4-1 with TRBJ1-1; unclear D gene. This CDR3 contains 16 residues. The germline V gene encodes CDR1 MGHRA and CDR2 YSYEKL. V was clipped by 4 bases and J by 0 bases, with 15 bases between them. CDR3 bases: TGCGCCAGCAGCCGCATAGGTACGGAAGTGAACACTGAAGCTTTCTTT. This encodes CASSRIGTEVNTEAFF.

The chain is built from TRBV18 and TRBJ2-2; 11 bases align to TRBD2. Germline CDR1 is KGHSH and CDR2 is LQKENI. The CDR3 extends over 19 amino acids. V lost 1 base and J lost 0; bases outside the gene matches: 7. This CDR3 is CASSPRPLAGATNTGELFF. Here the CDR3 DNA reads TGTGCCAGCTCACCACGTCCACTAGCGGGAGCCACGAACACCGGGGAGCTGTTTTTT.

The chain employs TRBV15 and TRBJ1-5; a possible D gene is TRBD1 (5 bases). The CDR3 is 15 amino acids. Germline CDR1 and CDR2: LNHNV and YYDKDF (reference sequence). The V end lost 5 bases, the J end lost 4 bases, and 15 bases lay between the germline ends. The CDR3: CATSGSGRSNQPQHF. As DNA, the CDR3 is TGTGCCACCAGCGGGTCGGGACGGTCAAATCAGCCCCAGCATTTT. Looking up the rest from reference TRBV15 and TRBJ1-5 gives the full variable domain: DAMVIQNPRYQVTQFGKPVTLSCSQTLNHNVMYWYQQKSSQAPKLLFHYYDKDFNNEADTPDNFQSRRPNTSFCFLDIRSPGLGDTAMYLCATSGSGRSNQPQHFGDGTRLSIL.